Listed below are T cell receptor beta chains from one sample, sequenced in a study of T cell repertoires in cytomegalovirus infection. One entry per CDR3 protein results from TCRdb running MiXCR on the reads. The table lists about 260,000 distinct CDR3 sequences, approximately 8.3% of them singletons. Sequencing used PBMCs. These receptors all come from a human donor in good health (CMV status not recorded). Some clones in this sample may be carry-over from other donors' samples. Both conserved end residues are part of each CDR3. The order of the fields is clone size, D gene, V gene, J gene, CDR3 protein, CDR3 DNA. A D gene is named only where the DNA matches it firmly. Where a row states a size, it is once, few, many or the class of an expanded clone; other rows omit it.

abundance: many; d_gene: .; v_gene: TRBV11-2; j_gene: TRBJ1-3; CDR3aa: CASSLEGRTSGNTIYF; CDR3nt: TGTGCCAGCAGCTTAGAGGGAAGGACCTCTGGAAACACCATATATTTT
abundance: .; d_gene: .; v_gene: TRBV5-6; j_gene: TRBJ1-1; CDR3aa: CASSLGPGSTEAFF; CDR3nt: TGTGCCAGCAGCTTGGGGCCAGGGAGCACTGAAGCTTTCTTT
abundance: many; d_gene: TRBD1; v_gene: TRBV7-9; j_gene: TRBJ1-2; CDR3aa: CASSYTGTGGFFYSYGYTF; CDR3nt: TGTGCCAGCAGTTACACCGGGACAGGGGGATTTTTTTATAGCTATGGCTACACCTTC
abundance: many; d_gene: .; v_gene: TRBV18; j_gene: TRBJ2-7; CDR3aa: CASSPYPVGGGYEQYF; CDR3nt: TGTGCCAGCTCACCCTATCCGGTGGGGGGCGGGTACGAGCAGTACTTC
abundance: many; d_gene: .; v_gene: TRBV28; j_gene: TRBJ2-7; CDR3aa: CASGESGRLGF; CDR3nt: TGTGCCAGTGGCGAGTCGGGTCGATTGGGCTTC
abundance: .; d_gene: .; v_gene: TRBV20-1; j_gene: TRBJ2-1; CDR3aa: CSARGQDLYNEQFF; CDR3nt: TGCAGTGCTAGAGGCCAGGACCTCTACAATGAGCAGTTCTTC
abundance: few; d_gene: .; v_gene: TRBV2; j_gene: TRBJ1-5; CDR3aa: CASSPKGYFNQPQHF; CDR3nt: TGTGCCAGCAGCCCCAAGGGGTACTTCAATCAGCCCCAGCATTTT
abundance: many; d_gene: .; v_gene: TRBV7-3; j_gene: TRBJ2-5; CDR3aa: CASSAQGGYQETQYF; CDR3nt: TGTGCCAGCAGCGCCCAGGGGGGATACCAAGAGACCCAGTACTTC
abundance: .; d_gene: .; v_gene: TRBV28; j_gene: TRBJ1-2; CDR3aa: CASRIQGPNGYTF; CDR3nt: TGTGCCAGCAGGATACAAGGCCCTAATGGCTACACCTTC
abundance: many; d_gene: TRBD1; v_gene: TRBV7-3; j_gene: TRBJ2-2; CDR3aa: CASSSDGTGYTGELFF; CDR3nt: TGTGCCAGCAGCTCAGACGGGACAGGGTACACCGGGGAGCTGTTTTTT
abundance: .; d_gene: TRBD2; v_gene: TRBV20-1; j_gene: TRBJ2-4; CDR3aa: CSASLPLAGVGIQYF; CDR3nt: TGCAGTGCTTCCCTACCTCTAGCGGGGGTGGGTATTCAGTACTTC
abundance: many; d_gene: TRBD1; v_gene: TRBV5-3; j_gene: TRBJ2-7; CDR3aa: CARSLYRTGRPSYEQYF; CDR3nt: TGTGCCAGAAGCTTATACCGGACAGGCCGACCAAGCTACGAGCAGTACTTC
abundance: many; d_gene: .; v_gene: TRBV30; j_gene: TRBJ2-2; CDR3aa: CAWSPGAVTGHGELFF; CDR3nt: TGTGCCTGGAGTCCAGGGGCCGTAACGGGACACGGGGAGCTGTTTTTT
abundance: many; d_gene: .; v_gene: TRBV7-2; j_gene: TRBJ1-2; CDR3aa: CASSLDRNSNYGYTF; CDR3nt: TGTGCCAGCAGCTTAGACCGGAACTCTAACTATGGCTACACCTTC
abundance: few; d_gene: .; v_gene: TRBV7-3; j_gene: TRBJ2-6; CDR3aa: CASSIELRPGLNVLTF; CDR3nt: TGTGCCAGCAGCATAGAGTTGAGGCCGGGGCTCAACGTCCTGACTTTC
abundance: few; d_gene: .; v_gene: TRBV4-3; j_gene: TRBJ1-5; CDR3aa: CASSQSLLQPQHF; CDR3nt: TGCGCCAGCAGCCAATCCCTTCTTCAGCCCCAGCATTTT
abundance: many; d_gene: .; v_gene: TRBV7-2; j_gene: TRBJ1-2; CDR3aa: CASSFSRSSYGYTF; CDR3nt: TGTGCCAGCAGCTTTTCCCGGTCAAGCTATGGCTACACCTTC
abundance: .; d_gene: .; v_gene: TRBV30; j_gene: TRBJ2-3; CDR3aa: CAWSGSATDTQYF; CDR3nt: TGTGCCTGGAGTGGAAGCGCCACAGATACGCAGTATTTT
abundance: many; d_gene: .; v_gene: TRBV7-2; j_gene: TRBJ1-4; CDR3aa: CASSRGTATNEKLFF; CDR3nt: TGTGCCAGCAGCCGTGGGACGGCAACTAATGAAAAACTGTTTTTT
abundance: few; d_gene: TRBD2; v_gene: TRBV6-5; j_gene: TRBJ2-7; CDR3aa: CASTAGTSGITYEQYF; CDR3nt: TGTGCCAGCACCGCCGGGACTAGCGGGATCACCTACGAGCAGTACTTC
abundance: .; d_gene: TRBD1; v_gene: TRBV12-3/TRBV12-4; j_gene: TRBJ2-2; CDR3aa: CASPPPTGGRTGELFF; CDR3nt: TGTGCCAGCCCCCCACCGACAGGGGGCCGGACCGGGGAGCTGTTTTTT
abundance: few; d_gene: TRBD2; v_gene: TRBV4-3; j_gene: TRBJ2-1; CDR3aa: CASSQDLGGRASNEQFF; CDR3nt: TGCGCCAGCAGCCAAGATCTGGGTGGGAGGGCCAGCAATGAGCAGTTCTTC
abundance: many; d_gene: .; v_gene: TRBV11-2; j_gene: TRBJ2-3; CDR3aa: CASSFHLKAQYF; CDR3nt: TGTGCCAGCAGCTTTCACCTAAAGGCGCAGTATTTT
abundance: many; d_gene: .; v_gene: TRBV6-1; j_gene: TRBJ2-1; CDR3aa: CASSEPVRSSYNEQFF; CDR3nt: TGTGCCAGCAGTGAACCAGTCAGAAGCTCCTACAATGAGCAGTTCTTC
abundance: .; d_gene: .; v_gene: TRBV7-8; j_gene: TRBJ2-2; CDR3aa: CASSHGTFTGELFF; CDR3nt: TGTGCCAGCAGCCATGGGACATTCACCGGGGAGCTGTTTTTT
abundance: .; d_gene: .; v_gene: TRBV20-1; j_gene: TRBJ1-1; CDR3aa: CSARYRDSNTEAFF; CDR3nt: TGCAGTGCTAGATACAGGGACTCGAACACTGAAGCTTTCTTT
abundance: many; d_gene: .; v_gene: TRBV7-2; j_gene: TRBJ1-6; CDR3aa: CASRSPRSPLHF; CDR3nt: TGTGCCAGCAGATCACCGAGGTCACCCCTCCACTTT
abundance: few; d_gene: .; v_gene: TRBV7-2; j_gene: TRBJ2-1; CDR3aa: CASSLARLQGRTYNEQFF; CDR3nt: TGTGCCAGCAGCTTAGCTCGGTTACAGGGTAGAACCTACAATGAGCAGTTCTTC
abundance: .; d_gene: .; v_gene: TRBV6-5; j_gene: TRBJ1-5; CDR3aa: CASSFGGPGQPQHF; CDR3nt: TGTGCCAGCAGTTTCGGGGGGCCCGGTCAGCCCCAGCATTTT
abundance: .; d_gene: .; v_gene: TRBV6-5; j_gene: TRBJ1-3; CDR3aa: CASSEVASSGNTIYF; CDR3nt: TGTGCCAGCAGCGAAGTGGCCAGCTCTGGAAACACCATATATTTT
abundance: many; d_gene: .; v_gene: TRBV7-2; j_gene: TRBJ1-6; CDR3aa: CASSQGYNSPLHF; CDR3nt: TGTGCCAGCAGCCAGGGGTATAATTCACCCCTCCACTTT
abundance: .; d_gene: TRBD2; v_gene: TRBV27; j_gene: TRBJ2-1; CDR3aa: CASSWTSGSGSEQFF; CDR3nt: TGTGCCAGCAGTTGGACTAGCGGGAGCGGTAGTGAGCAGTTCTTC
abundance: .; d_gene: .; v_gene: TRBV15; j_gene: TRBJ1-2; CDR3aa: CATSRDWGGTGYTF; CDR3nt: TGTGCCACCAGCAGAGATTGGGGAGGGACTGGCTACACCTTC
abundance: many; d_gene: TRBD1; v_gene: TRBV19; j_gene: TRBJ1-1; CDR3aa: CASSARDRGPLKAFF; CDR3nt: TGTGCCAGTAGTGCCCGGGACAGGGGACCACTAAAAGCTTTCTTT
abundance: few; d_gene: .; v_gene: TRBV20-1; j_gene: TRBJ2-5; CDR3aa: CSAIFQETQYF; CDR3nt: TGCAGTGCGATATTCCAAGAGACCCAGTACTTC
abundance: .; d_gene: TRBD1; v_gene: TRBV6-8; j_gene: TRBJ2-7; CDR3aa: CASSPGGFGEQYF; CDR3nt: TGTGCCAGCAGTCCAGGGGGCTTTGGGGAGCAGTACTTC
abundance: .; d_gene: TRBD2; v_gene: TRBV6-6; j_gene: TRBJ2-1; CDR3aa: CASTPGKGSSGSYNEQFF; CDR3nt: TGTGCCAGCACTCCCGGGAAGGGCTCTAGCGGTTCCTACAATGAGCAGTTCTTC
abundance: few; d_gene: .; v_gene: TRBV24-1; j_gene: TRBJ1-5; CDR3aa: CATSGTLNQPQHF; CDR3nt: TGTGCCACCTCCGGGACGCTTAATCAGCCCCAGCATTTT
abundance: many; d_gene: .; v_gene: TRBV12-3/TRBV12-4; j_gene: TRBJ1-1; CDR3aa: CASSLTVRVSEAFF; CDR3nt: TGTGCCAGCAGTTTGACAGTTAGAGTTTCTGAAGCTTTCTTT
abundance: many; d_gene: .; v_gene: TRBV7-2; j_gene: TRBJ2-3; CDR3aa: CASRSRGSGLQPDTQYF; CDR3nt: TGTGCCAGCAGATCCCGGGGAAGCGGCCTACAGCCAGATACGCAGTATTTT
abundance: many; d_gene: .; v_gene: TRBV15; j_gene: TRBJ2-3; CDR3aa: CATSRDRPGTPRSADTQYF; CDR3nt: TGTGCCACCAGCAGAGATCGCCCCGGGACTCCCAGGAGTGCAGATACGCAGTATTTT
abundance: many; d_gene: TRBD1; v_gene: TRBV7-9; j_gene: TRBJ1-6; CDR3aa: CASSPEDRGNSPLHF; CDR3nt: TGTGCCAGCAGCCCCGAGGACAGGGGAAATTCACCCCTCCACTTT
abundance: many; d_gene: .; v_gene: TRBV20-1; j_gene: TRBJ2-1; CDR3aa: CSAEGGPLNEQFF; CDR3nt: TGCAGTGCCGAGGGGGGGCCCCTCAATGAGCAGTTCTTC
abundance: .; d_gene: .; v_gene: TRBV3-1; j_gene: TRBJ2-7; CDR3aa: CASSQVSGGPYEQYF; CDR3nt: TGTGCCAGCAGCCAAGTCTCAGGGGGGCCCTACGAGCAGTACTTC
abundance: many; d_gene: .; v_gene: TRBV7-2; j_gene: TRBJ2-1; CDR3aa: CASSPAGYGHEQFF; CDR3nt: TGTGCCAGCAGCCCTGCCGGCTATGGGCATGAGCAGTTCTTC
abundance: many; d_gene: .; v_gene: TRBV7-2; j_gene: TRBJ2-7; CDR3aa: CASSLALRQSYEQYF; CDR3nt: TGTGCCAGCAGCTTAGCCCTACGACAGTCCTACGAGCAGTACTTC
abundance: few; d_gene: .; v_gene: TRBV7-9; j_gene: TRBJ2-1; CDR3aa: CASSLAGGHNEQFF; CDR3nt: TGTGCCAGCAGCTTAGCGGGGGGGCACAATGAGCAGTTCTTC